Below, one T cell receptor beta chain is given with its context. The data were obtained in a study of untreated major depressive disorder. Trimming removed 2 bases at V and 9 bases at J, with 7 bases between. Looked up from germline, CDR1 is MNHEY and CDR2 is SVGAGI. The CDR3 length is 11 residues. TCRdb's copy holds only in-frame clones and misses some; the assay was immunoSEQ multiplex PCR. The sample records tens of thousands of clones, around 92% being singletons. The receptor's source is a woman in her thirties or forties in good health. The chain combines TRBV6-5 with TRBJ1-1; D unresolved. The sequencing input was CD4+ T cells from PBMCs. CDR3: CASSYGSQAFF. For the CDR3, the DNA is TGTGCCAGCAGTTACGGTAGCCAAGCTTTCTTT.